This T cell receptor (beta chain) was recovered during a study of radiation and T cells in renal cell carcinoma. The study's findings and limits: Only small tumor regions of around 1 g were sampled. Compared with controls, irradiated tumors showed greater TCR clonality.

Germline V gene sequence: CDR1 SGDLS, CDR2 YYNGEE. This CDR3 is built from 14 residues. V shed 3 bases and J shed 9 bases, with 13 bases lying between them. Note on this clone: Its antigen is unknown.

Treatment given: 15 Gy SBRT to primary tumor, nephrectomy 4 weeks later. The data were produced by immunoSEQ multiplex PCR, yet TCRdb's version contains in-frame clones alone and is incomplete. The profile covers around 20,000 clones, with more than 45% appearing a single time and 16% taken by the ten largest. The chain joins TRBV9 to TRBJ1-6; possible D gene TRBD1, 6 bases. Material: tumor tissue, obtained from a patient whose treatment included radiotherapy and nephrectomy. The source is a woman aged 50 to 65 with renal cell carcinoma. CDR3 protein: CASSGRGEGSPLHF. CDR3 sequence (DNA): TGTGCCAGCAGCGGCAGGGGTGAGGGTTCACCCCTCCACTTT.